This T cell receptor beta chain was documented in a study of response to subunit inactivated influenza vaccine listed by TCRdb under 2018. Some background on the complete study: To follow how T cells responded to a trivalent subunit inactivated influenza vaccine, the researchers relied on deep quantitative profiling of the T cell receptor repertoire. The full study reports these points: The authors proposed that each seasonal influenza vaccination may bring in only a limited number of new T cells.

From its cysteine to its phenylalanine, the CDR3 spans 10 amino acids. Only the CDR3 DNA is retained, 30 bases long and in frame from the first base. V loses 8 bases, J loses 5 bases, and the germline ends lie 4 bases apart. CDR1 and CDR2 are read off the germline V gene as MDHEN and SYDVKM. Libraries came from RT-PCR. Instrument on record: Illumina HiSeq 2500. The raw public data were reprocessed by TCRdb itself: fastp quality trimming at Q25, MiXCR clonotype calling, in-frame beta chains only. Every entry covers one CDR3 protein and lists the most common genes and DNA from its rows. The sample profile shows 150,000 to 200,000 distinct CDR3 sequences; about 10% of them were found once. The ten largest clones add up to roughly a third of the sample. Worth noting for this clonotype: What this receptor recognizes is not known. Base qualities are not provided; no much larger clone lies one nucleotide away.

This sequence was found in a man between 50 and 69 years old who received an inactivated influenza vaccine. Donor details come from another sample of the same person, matched by shared clones. The sample consisted of CD8+ T cells sorted from PBMCs, taken 23 to 25 months after vaccination. The rearranged segments are TRBV28 and TRBJ2-1; no D segment can be confidently identified. This receptor has the CDR3 CASANNEQFF. The sequenced DNA is TGTGCCAGCGCCAACAATGAGCAGTTCTTC.